This passage covers 26 T cell receptor beta chains from one sample sequenced in a study of blood T cell repertoires in COVID-19. Only in-frame clones appear in the TCRdb table, and some are missing; sequencing was by immunoSEQ multiplex PCR. Among about 160,000 clones listed, under 90% were seen once. The sequenced sample consisted of PBMCs or T cells enriched from blood (not recorded which). The receptors derive from an older woman who had recovered from COVID-19.

The V call is TRBV19, the J call TRBJ1-2; perhaps TRBD1 as D (6 bases). The CDR3 extends over 15 amino acids. Per the germline V gene, CDR1 is LNHDA and CDR2 is SQIVND (reference sequence). Trimming removed 5 bases from V and 0 bases from J, with 13 bases in between. CDR3 nucleotides: TGTGCCAGTAGTTCGACAGGTCTAGCTAACTATGGCTACACCTTC. Translated, it gives CASSSTGLANYGYTF.

The CDR3 spells CASSLASGDSYNEQFF. As DNA, the CDR3 is TGTGCCAGCAGCTTGGCTAGCGGGGACTCCTACAATGAGCAGTTCTTC. This chain uses TRBV5-6 with TRBJ2-1, with TRBD2 identical over 9 bases. CDR1 is SGHDT, CDR2 YYEEEE, per germline. The J segment lost 0 bases and the V segment lost 0 bases, leaving 1 base of the junction unmatched. The CDR3 loop spans 16 amino acids.

The V gene is TRBV14, the J gene TRBJ1-1; unclear D gene. The CDR3 has 12 residues. V was shortened by 4 bases and J by 11 bases, with 14 bases between the two germline ends. CDR1 is SGHDN, CDR2 FVKESK, per germline. This CDR3 is CASSRSGNLAFF. The CDR3 nucleotides read TGTGCCAGCAGCCGGTCCGGGAACCTGGCTTTCTTT.

The chain joins TRBV7-9 to TRBJ1-2; 7 bases match TRBD1. Germline CDR1 reads SEHNR; CDR2 reads FQNEAQ (reference sequence). V lost 5 bases and J lost 5; bases outside the gene matches: 5. This CDR3 spans 13 amino acids. For the CDR3, the DNA is TGTGCCAGCAGCCTACAGGGGCCATATGGCTACACCTTC. Protein sequence: CASSLQGPYGYTF.

The chain links TRBV27 to TRBJ2-7; D might be TRBD2 (7 bases). CDR1 is MNHEY and CDR2 is SMNVEV in the germline V gene (reference sequence). V gave up 3 bases and J gave up 6 bases, with 9 bases separating them. This CDR3 is 12 amino acids long. CDR3 sequence (DNA): TGTGCCAGCAGTTTTAGGGGGGGCGAGCAGTACTTC. Translated, it gives CASSFRGGEQYF.

The chain is built from TRBV21-1 and TRBJ1-6. TRBV21-1 is assigned pseudogene status. This CDR3 has 15 residues. This CDR3 is CASSKAPGRWSPLHF. The CDR3 bases are TGTGCCAGCAGCAAAGCTCCAGGGAGGTGGTCACCCCTCCACTTT.

The gene calls are TRBV3-1 (or the pseudogene TRBV3-2) and TRBJ1-6; tentatively, D is TRBD1 (5 bases). From germline, CDR1 is LGHDT and CDR2 YNNKEL (reference sequence). The CDR3 sequence is 14 residues long. Trimming removed 5 bases from V and 10 bases from J, with 15 bases in between. DNA of the CDR3: TGTGCCAGCAGCTCCGGGACTAAAGGGTCACCCCTCCACTTT. It specifies CASSSGTKGSPLHF.

This chain connects TRBV19 to TRBJ1-1, with D hard to call. V lost 8 bases and J lost 1, with 14 bases in between. Germline V gene sequence: CDR1 LNHDA, CDR2 SQIVND (reference sequence). CDR3 length: 14 residues. The CDR3 bases are TGTGCCAGTTATGATCCGCGGGGGAACACTGAAGCTTTCTTT. Translation: CASYDPRGNTEAFF.

This clone was counted once. J is TRBJ1-2 and V is TRBV14; D gene unclear. The CDR3 contains 15 residues. Germline V lookup: CDR1 SGHDN, CDR2 FVKESK. V dropped 4 bases and J dropped 3 bases, with 15 bases sitting between them. CDR3 nucleotide sequence: TGTGCCAGCAGCCGGAGAGGCAGTCCCTACTATGGCTACACCTTC. It translates to CASSRRGSPYYGYTF.

The chain joins TRBV7-9 to TRBJ1-2, with 7 bases identical to TRBD1. This CDR3 is built from 13 residues. V lost 5 bases, J lost 4 bases, and 4 bases stayed unmatched. Germline V CDR1 and CDR2: SEHNR, FQNEAQ (reference sequence). CDR3 loop: CASSVTGIYGYTF. The CDR3 DNA sequence: TGTGCCAGCAGCGTGACAGGGATCTATGGCTACACCTTC.

The chain recombines TRBV12-5 with TRBJ2-2; a weak D match, TRBD1 (5 bases). V lost 0 bases and J 4 bases, leaving 9 bases between the germline ends. The CDR3 covers 15 residues. CDR1 LGHNT and CDR2 FRNRAP come from the germline V gene. The CDR3 sequence: CASGLVPGFTGELFF. The DNA for the CDR3 is TGTGCTAGTGGTTTGGTCCCAGGGTTCACCGGGGAGCTGTTTTTT.

V and J are TRBV2 and TRBJ1-4; a possible D gene is TRBD1 (6 bases). Trimming removed 5 bases at V and 0 bases at J, with 10 bases between. CDR3 length equals 15 residues. CDR1 is SNHLY, CDR2 FYNNEI, per germline. CDR3 residues: CASSQQGATNEKLFF. For the CDR3, the DNA is TGTGCCAGCAGTCAACAGGGCGCAACTAATGAAAAACTGTTTTTT.

This clone was counted a few times. In DNA, the CDR3 is TGTGCCTGGGCCGTTCTCGGCGAGCAGTACTTC. It specifies CAWAVLGEQYF. The chain links TRBV30 to TRBJ2-7; D gene ambiguous. V was trimmed by 5 bases and J by 6 bases, leaving 11 bases between them. This CDR3 is built from 11 residues. Germline assignment: CDR1 GTSNPN and CDR2 SVGIG (reference sequence).

This clone came up a few times. The chain couples TRBV18 to TRBJ2-3; possibly TRBD2 for D (5 bases). V was clipped by 3 bases and J by 3 bases, with 10 bases between them. Germline CDR1 reads KGHSH; CDR2 reads LQKENI. The CDR3 is 14 amino acids. The CDR3 DNA reads TGTGCCAGCTCACCGTCACTAGTTACAGATACGCAGTATTTT. Translation: CASSPSLVTDTQYF.

The CDR3 DNA follows: TGTGCCAGAAGCTTAGAGGGGGATCACTATGGCTACACCTTC. It translates to CARSLEGDHYGYTF. The chain uses TRBV7-5 and TRBJ1-2; the table's D gene call, TRBD1, was not cross checked with the DNA. TRBV7-5 is a documented pseudogene. The CDR3 spans 14 residues.

V gene TRBV11-2 combines with J gene TRBJ1-6; D gene ambiguous. V gave up 5 bases and J gave up 7 bases, with 15 bases separating them. This CDR3 is 15 amino acids long. Germline CDR1 and CDR2: SGHAT and FQNNGV. The CDR3 DNA follows: TGTGCCAGCAGCCCCGCCCGCGAGAAGAATTCACCCCTCCACTTT. It translates to CASSPAREKNSPLHF.

This chain joins TRBV7-8 and TRBJ2-3, with D maybe TRBD2 (5 bases). With 8 bases removed from V and 0 bases from J, the gap between germline ends came to 18 bases. The germline gives CDR1 SGHVS, CDR2 FQNEAQ. The CDR3 is 16 residues long. The CDR3 region has the DNA TGTGCCAGCTGTCCAAGGGCGGGCCCCAGCACAGATACGCAGTATTTT. Its protein product is CASCPRAGPSTDTQYF.

The chain uses TRBV7-8 and TRBJ1-4, with TRBD1 identical over 7 bases. This CDR3 comprises 16 residues. Losses at the gene ends were 6 bases for V and 8 bases for J; bases not matched to a gene: 15. The V gene's germline CDR1 is SGHVS and CDR2 FQNEAQ. CDR3 region: CASSKTGSFFGEKLFF. CDR3 DNA: TGTGCCAGCAGTAAGACAGGGAGTTTCTTTGGGGAAAAACTGTTTTTT.

The rearrangement uses TRBV18 and TRBJ1-4; perhaps TRBD1 as D (6 bases). The germline V gene encodes CDR1 KGHSH and CDR2 LQKENI. V lost 6 bases to trimming and J lost 5 bases, with 7 bases between them. CDR3 length: 12 residues. CDR3: CASSRGNEKLFF. The CDR3 coding sequence is TGTGCCAGCTCCAGGGGCAATGAAAAACTGTTTTTT.

The chain joins TRBV5-1 to TRBJ2-2; 8 bases match TRBD2. The germline CDR1 and CDR2 sequences are SGHRS and YFSETQ. Losses at the gene ends were 7 bases for V and 5 bases for J; bases not matched to a gene: 7. This CDR3 is built from 14 residues. In nucleotides, the CDR3 is TGCGCCAGCTCCCGGGGGGGCGGAACCGGGGAGCTGTTTTTT. Protein product: CASSRGGGTGELFF.

This chain connects TRBV9 to TRBJ2-3; TRBD2 aligns across 8 bases. The trim removed 4 bases at V and 3 bases at J, leaving 1 base unmatched. The CDR3 covers 13 residues. CDR1 and CDR2 (germline): SGDLS, YYNGEE. CDR3 DNA sequence: TGTGCCAGCAGCCGGGGGGGAACAGATACGCAGTATTTT. Its translation is CASSRGGTDTQYF.

This clone was counted a few times. The chain has TRBV4-1 and TRBJ2-5, with 9 positions matching TRBD2. The CDR3 spans 16 residues. Germline V gene sequence: CDR1 MGHRA, CDR2 YSYEKL. J gave up 13 bases and V 0 bases, and 15 bases lay outside the gene matches. CDR3 coding DNA: TGCGCCAGCAGCCAAGAGGTGGGGCAAAGCGGGGGGCGATTGTACTTC. The encoded protein is CASSQEVGQSGGRLYF.

This clone is a singleton in its sample. The chain couples TRBV18 to TRBJ2-3; 11 bases align to TRBD1. With V trimmed by 0 bases and J by 6 bases, 2 bases remained unmatched. The CDR3 runs 15 residues. CDR1 is KGHSH, CDR2 LQKENI, per germline. The CDR3 DNA reads TGTGCCAGCTCACCACCGGGACAGGGGGGGGATACGCAGTATTTT. Residues: CASSPPGQGGDTQYF.

The CDR3 region is CASSVDGITDTQYF. The DNA of the CDR3 is TGTGCCAGCAGCGTAGACGGGATCACAGATACGCAGTATTTT. The rearrangement uses TRBV9 and TRBJ2-3; maybe TRBD2 (5 bases). Deletions cut 0 bases from V and 2 bases from J, with 7 bases between. Germline values: CDR1 SGDLS, CDR2 YYNGEE. The CDR3 is made up of 14 amino acids.

The chain has TRBV4-1 and TRBJ2-1, with 9 nucleotides matching TRBD2. The length of the CDR3 is 16 residues. CDR1 is MGHRA, CDR2 YSYEKL, per germline. V was pared by 1 base and J by 6 bases, with 7 bases of the junction left unmatched. CDR3 protein: CASSQVISGGLNEQFF. Written as DNA, the CDR3 is TGCGCCAGCAGCCAAGTGATTAGCGGGGGCCTCAATGAGCAGTTCTTC.

This chain connects TRBV2 to TRBJ2-1, with 9 bases that match TRBD2. With V trimmed by 9 bases and J by 3 bases, 15 bases remained unmatched. The CDR3 totals 17 residues. The germline V gene has CDR1 SNHLY and CDR2 FYNNEI. Written as DNA, the CDR3 is TGTGCCAGTTCGGCAAGCGGGGGGCCCGAATACTACAATGAGCAGTTCTTC. It encodes CASSASGGPEYYNEQFF.